These 11 T cell receptor beta chains share one sample of origin, sequenced in a study of cytomegalovirus exposure and HLA in healthy donors. Vbeta (60) and Jbeta (13) primers were used in the PCR. The protocol was immunoSEQ multiplex PCR, while the TCRdb copy is restricted to in-frame clones and leaves out a portion. The sample consists of 150,000 to 180,000 clones, over 65% of them appearing once. Sequenced material: PBMCs. The receptor source for this set is a man between 25 and 39 years old in good health and CMV-seronegative.

The chain carries TRBV28 and TRBJ1-2; D perhaps matches TRBD1 (5 bases). V was pared by 6 bases and J by 4 bases, with 21 bases between. The CDR3 is 16 amino acids. The V gene's germline CDR1 is MDHEN and CDR2 SYDVKM. As DNA, the CDR3 is TGTGCCAGCAGCTCCGGGTTCAGGCGGGGCGGCTATGGCTACACCTTC. It specifies CASSSGFRRGGYGYTF.

This chain connects TRBV2 to TRBJ1-4, with a weak D call TRBD1 (6 bases). Trimming removed 7 bases at V and 6 bases at J, with 12 bases between. The germline V gene has CDR1 SNHLY and CDR2 FYNNEI. The length of the CDR3 is 13 residues. This CDR3 is CASTEQGYEKLFF. The CDR3 nucleotides read TGTGCCAGCACCGAACAGGGTTATGAAAAACTGTTTTTT.

This chain connects TRBV5-4 to TRBJ1-4; TRBD1 is a possible D gene (6 bases). V lost 0 bases and J 6 bases, leaving 12 bases between the germline ends. The CDR3 sequence is 15 residues long. Looked up from germline, CDR1 is SGHNT and CDR2 is YYREEE (reference sequence). The CDR3 loop reads CASSLGTAVDEKLFF. DNA of the CDR3: TGTGCCAGCAGCTTGGGGACAGCCGTGGATGAAAAACTGTTTTTT. Full variable domain (missing parts from reference TRBV5-4 and TRBJ1-4): ETGVTQSPTHLIKTRGQQVTLRCSSQSGHNTVSWYQQALGQGPQFIFQYYREEENGRGNFPPRFSGLQFPNYSSELNVNALELDDSALYLCASSLGTAVDEKLFFGSGTQLSVL.

This clone showed up just once. The rearrangement links TRBV5-1 to TRBJ2-4, with a possible D match to TRBD1 (6 bases). V lost 3 bases, J lost 2 bases, and 12 bases lay in between. This CDR3 has 15 residues. CDR1 is SGHRS and CDR2 is YFSETQ in the germline V gene. The DNA for the CDR3 is TGCGCCAGCAGCTCGGACAGTCTAACCAAAAACATTCAGTACTTC. Protein sequence: CASSSDSLTKNIQYF.

This clone appeared a single time. This rearrangement joins TRBV6-1 to TRBJ1-2; 10 bases agree with TRBD1. After removal of 5 bases from V and 3 bases from J, the junction contained 3 bases not matched to a gene. Germline values: CDR1 MNHNS, CDR2 SASEGT. The length of the CDR3 is 14 residues. The CDR3 DNA reads as TGTGCCAGCAGTAGGACAGGGGGTGACTATGGCTACACCTTC. Translating it yields CASSRTGGDYGYTF.

V gene TRBV27 combines with J gene TRBJ1-1, with a possible D match to TRBD1 (5 bases). The germline V gene has CDR1 MNHEY and CDR2 SMNVEV (reference sequence). V lost 1 base and J lost 1, with 13 bases in between. CDR3 length equals 16 residues. The chain's CDR3 is CASSLLGAWGNTEAFF. In DNA form, the CDR3 reads TGTGCCAGCAGTTTATTAGGGGCTTGGGGGAACACTGAAGCTTTCTTT.

This clone was detected only a few times. V and J are TRBV18 and TRBJ2-1, with a possible D match to TRBD2 (6 bases). V dropped 6 bases and J dropped 3 bases, with 15 bases sitting between them. The CDR3 contains 15 residues. Germline CDR1 and CDR2: KGHSH and LQKENI. CDR3 in DNA: TGTGCCAGCTCCGAGCTCGGTAGCGGCTACAATGAGCAGTTCTTC. Protein product: CASSELGSGYNEQFF.

Concerning this clone itself: One end of the junction varies from germline; a read error may be responsible. This chain links TRBV7-7 with TRBJ2-7, with TRBD1 as a possible D gene (6 bases). The CDR3 sequence is 12 residues long. The germline gives CDR1 SSHAT, CDR2 FNYEAQ (reference sequence). Here the CDR3 DNA reads TGTGCTAGCAGCGACGGGACACGGGAGCAGTACTTC. Encoded protein: CASSDGTREQYF.

The V gene is TRBV15, the J gene TRBJ2-6; perhaps TRBD1 as D (5 bases). The CDR3 runs to 16 residues. Germline loops: CDR1 LNHNV, CDR2 YYDKDF (reference sequence). Trimming cost V 4 bases and J 0 bases, with 10 bases left between them. The CDR3 bases are TGTGCCACCAGCACTTTCCAGGGCTCTGGGGCCAACGTCCTGACTTTC. This codes for CATSTFQGSGANVLTF.

This clone was seen a single time. This chain connects TRBV5-1 to TRBJ2-2; D is perhaps TRBD1 (6 bases). Trimming removed 4 bases at V and 7 bases at J, with 14 bases between. The length of the CDR3 is 14 residues. Germline V CDR1 and CDR2: SGHRS, YFSETQ. CDR3 coding DNA: TGCGCCAGCAGCGGACCAGGGGAGATCGGGGAGCTGTTTTTT. Protein: CASSGPGEIGELFF.

In the case of this clone: One junction end disagrees with the germline gene, perhaps due to a read error. V gene TRBV30 combines with J gene TRBJ1-6; no clear D. Germline V gene data show CDR1 as GTSNPN and CDR2 as SVGIG (reference sequence). The CDR3 has 14 amino acids. CDR3: CAWSVDRGNSPLNF. Written as DNA, the CDR3 is TGTGCCTGGAGTGTGGACCGGGGAAATTCACCCCTCAACTTT.